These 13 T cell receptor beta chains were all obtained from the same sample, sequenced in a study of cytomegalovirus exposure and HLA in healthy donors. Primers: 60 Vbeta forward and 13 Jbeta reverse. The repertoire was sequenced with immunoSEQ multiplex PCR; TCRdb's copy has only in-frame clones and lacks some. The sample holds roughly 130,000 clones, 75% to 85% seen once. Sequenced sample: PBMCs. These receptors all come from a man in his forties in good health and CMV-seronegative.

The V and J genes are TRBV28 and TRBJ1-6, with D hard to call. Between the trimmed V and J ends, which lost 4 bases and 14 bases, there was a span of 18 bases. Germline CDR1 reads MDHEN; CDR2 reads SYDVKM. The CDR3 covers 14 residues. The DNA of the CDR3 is TGTGCCAGCAGTTCCCAACCGGGGAAGAGGGCCCTCCACTTT. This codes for CASSSQPGKRALHF.

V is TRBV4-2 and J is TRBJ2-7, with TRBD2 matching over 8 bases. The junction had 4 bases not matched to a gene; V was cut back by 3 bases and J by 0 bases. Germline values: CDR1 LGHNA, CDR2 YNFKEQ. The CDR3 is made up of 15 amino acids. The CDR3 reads CASSHTGTSSYEQYF. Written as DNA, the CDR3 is TGTGCCAGCAGCCACACCGGGACTAGCTCCTACGAGCAGTACTTC.

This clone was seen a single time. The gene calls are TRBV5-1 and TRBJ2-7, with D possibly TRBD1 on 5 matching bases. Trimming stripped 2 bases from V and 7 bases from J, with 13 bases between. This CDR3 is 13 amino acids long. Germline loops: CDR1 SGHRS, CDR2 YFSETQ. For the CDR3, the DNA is TGCGCCAGCAGCTTCACAGGCCTCCCGGAGCAGTACTTC. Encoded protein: CASSFTGLPEQYF.

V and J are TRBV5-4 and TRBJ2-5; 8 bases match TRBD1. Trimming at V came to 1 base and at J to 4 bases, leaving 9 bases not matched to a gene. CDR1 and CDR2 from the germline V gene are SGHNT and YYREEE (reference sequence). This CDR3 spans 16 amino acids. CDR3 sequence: CASSLSTGGSRETQYF. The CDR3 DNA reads TGTGCCAGCAGCTTGAGCACAGGGGGATCCCGAGAGACCCAGTACTTC.

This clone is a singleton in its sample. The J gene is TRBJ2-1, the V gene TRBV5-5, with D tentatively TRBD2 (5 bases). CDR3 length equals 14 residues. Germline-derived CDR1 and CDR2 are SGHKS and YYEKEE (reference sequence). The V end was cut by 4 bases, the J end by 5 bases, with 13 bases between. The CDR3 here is CASSRTPADNEQFF. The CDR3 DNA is TGTGCCAGCAGCCGGACTCCAGCCGACAATGAGCAGTTCTTC.

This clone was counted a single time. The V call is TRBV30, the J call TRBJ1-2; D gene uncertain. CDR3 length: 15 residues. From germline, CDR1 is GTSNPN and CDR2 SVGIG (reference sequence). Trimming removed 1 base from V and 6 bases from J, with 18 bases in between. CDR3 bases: TGTGCCTGGAGTGGCCCGTTTGTCGGGTCCGATGGCTACACCTTC. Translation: CAWSGPFVGSDGYTF.

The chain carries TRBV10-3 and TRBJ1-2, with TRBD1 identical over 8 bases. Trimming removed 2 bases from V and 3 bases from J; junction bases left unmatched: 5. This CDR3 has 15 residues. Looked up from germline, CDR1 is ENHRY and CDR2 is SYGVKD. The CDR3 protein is CAISEASGGHYGYTF. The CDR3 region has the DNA TGTGCCATCAGTGAGGCGTCAGGGGGCCACTATGGCTACACCTTC.

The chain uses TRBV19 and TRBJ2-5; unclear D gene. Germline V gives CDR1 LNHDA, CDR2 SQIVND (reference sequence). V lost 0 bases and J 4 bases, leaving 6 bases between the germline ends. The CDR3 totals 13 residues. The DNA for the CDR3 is TGTGCCAGTAGTATAGATCTTCGAGAGACCCAGTACTTC. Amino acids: CASSIDLRETQYF.

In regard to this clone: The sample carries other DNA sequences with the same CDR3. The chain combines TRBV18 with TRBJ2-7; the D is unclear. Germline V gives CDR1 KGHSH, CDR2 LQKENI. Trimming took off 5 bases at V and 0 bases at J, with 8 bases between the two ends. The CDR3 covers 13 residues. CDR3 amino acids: CASSVSSSYEQYF. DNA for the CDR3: TGTGCCAGCTCAGTTAGTAGCTCCTACGAGCAGTACTTC.

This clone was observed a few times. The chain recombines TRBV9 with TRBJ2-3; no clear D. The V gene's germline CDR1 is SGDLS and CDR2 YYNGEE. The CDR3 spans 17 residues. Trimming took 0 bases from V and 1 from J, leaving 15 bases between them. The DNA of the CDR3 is TGTGCCAGCAGCGTAGGGCTCGCCCCCGCTGGCACAGATACGCAGTATTTT. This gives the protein CASSVGLAPAGTDTQYF.

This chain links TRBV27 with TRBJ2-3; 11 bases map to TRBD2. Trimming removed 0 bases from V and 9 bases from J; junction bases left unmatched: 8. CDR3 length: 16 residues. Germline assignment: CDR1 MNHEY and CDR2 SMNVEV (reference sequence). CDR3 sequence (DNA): TGTGCCAGCAGTTTATCGACTAGCGGGGAGAGGGGAACGCAGTATTTT. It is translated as CASSLSTSGERGTQYF.

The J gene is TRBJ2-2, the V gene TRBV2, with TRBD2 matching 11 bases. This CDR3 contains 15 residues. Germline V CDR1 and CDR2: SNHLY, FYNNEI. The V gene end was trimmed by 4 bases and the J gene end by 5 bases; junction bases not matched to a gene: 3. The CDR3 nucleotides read TGTGCCAGCAGTGTAGCGGGAGGGCCTACCGGGGAGCTGTTTTTT. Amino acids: CASSVAGGPTGELFF.

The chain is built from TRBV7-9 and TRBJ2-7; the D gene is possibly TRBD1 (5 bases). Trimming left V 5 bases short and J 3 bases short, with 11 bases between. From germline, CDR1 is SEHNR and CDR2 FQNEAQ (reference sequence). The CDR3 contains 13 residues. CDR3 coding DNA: TGTGCCAGCAGCGGATACAGGAGCTACGAGCAGTACTTC. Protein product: CASSGYRSYEQYF.